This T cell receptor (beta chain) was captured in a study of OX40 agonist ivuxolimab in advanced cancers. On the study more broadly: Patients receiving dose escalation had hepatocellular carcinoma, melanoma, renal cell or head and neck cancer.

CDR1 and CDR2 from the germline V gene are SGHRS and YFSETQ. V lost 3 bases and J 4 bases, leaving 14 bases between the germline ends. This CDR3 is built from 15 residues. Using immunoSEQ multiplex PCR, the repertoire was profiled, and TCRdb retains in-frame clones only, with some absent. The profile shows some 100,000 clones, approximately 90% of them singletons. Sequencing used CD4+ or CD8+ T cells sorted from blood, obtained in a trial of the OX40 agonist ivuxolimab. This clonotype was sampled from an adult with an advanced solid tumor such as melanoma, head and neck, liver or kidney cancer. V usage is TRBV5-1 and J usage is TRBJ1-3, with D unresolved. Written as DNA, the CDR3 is TGCGCCAGCAGCTCAAGCGGGCCCTCCGGAAACACCATATATTTT. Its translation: CASSSSGPSGNTIYF. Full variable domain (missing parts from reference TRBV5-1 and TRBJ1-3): KAGVTQTPRYLIKTRGQQVTLSCSPISGHRSVSWYQQTPGQGLQFLFEYFSETQRNKGNFPGRFSGRQFSNSRSEMNVSTLELGDSALYLCASSSSGPSGNTIYFGEGSWLTVV.